The 22 T cell receptor beta chains below come from one sample, sequenced in a study of T cell changes during pregnancy in multiple sclerosis. Clones were read by immunoSEQ multiplex PCR, and TCRdb kept only the in-frame ones, dropping some. The sample holds about 50,000 clones; about 93% are singletons and the top ten take around 0.29%. Source: CD4+ T cells from peripheral blood mononuclear cells, taken in the second trimester of pregnancy. The source is a female donor with multiple sclerosis, enrolled in a pregnancy study.

The chain recombines TRBV6-5 with TRBJ2-7; 12 bases align to TRBD1. CDR1 is MNHEY, CDR2 SVGAGI, per germline. The CDR3 consists of 14 residues. The junction had 3 bases not matched to a gene; V was cut back by 6 bases and J by 3 bases. CDR3 coding DNA: TGTGCCAGCAGAAGGGACAGGGGGCTCTACGAGCAGTACTTC. This gives the protein CASRRDRGLYEQYF.

The J gene is TRBJ2-5, the V gene TRBV5-1, with a tentative D call TRBD2 (5 bases). The V gene lost 0 bases and the J gene lost 5 bases, with 8 bases spanning the gap. This CDR3 region has 13 residues. CDR1 is SGHRS, CDR2 YFSETQ, per germline. CDR3 sequence: CASSLGSGETQYF. CDR3 coding DNA: TGCGCCAGCAGCTTGGGATCGGGGGAGACCCAGTACTTC.

The CDR3 nucleotides read TGTGCCAGCAGCTTGACTAGCGCCTCCTACGAGCAGTACTTC. It encodes CASSLTSASYEQYF. The J gene is TRBJ2-7, the V gene TRBV5-4; 7 nucleotides match TRBD2. The J segment lost 0 bases and the V segment lost 1 base, leaving 1 base of the junction unmatched. The germline V gene has CDR1 SGHNT and CDR2 YYREEE (reference sequence). CDR3 length: 14 residues.

The rearrangement links TRBV7-9 to TRBJ1-2, with TRBD1 as a possible D gene (5 bases). Germline CDR1 SEHNR, CDR2 FQNEAQ (reference sequence). The V gene lost 4 bases and the J gene lost 5 bases, with 14 bases spanning the gap. This CDR3 has 14 residues. In DNA form, the CDR3 reads TGTGCCAGCAGCTGGGGAGGGGACCAATATGGCTACACCTTC. Encoded protein: CASSWGGDQYGYTF.

This clone came up once. Other DNA variants within this sample encode the same CDR3. This chain links TRBV9 with TRBJ2-3; a weak D match, TRBD1 (5 bases). The CDR3 has 15 amino acids. V dropped 0 bases and J dropped 2 bases, with 10 bases sitting between them. Germline loops: CDR1 SGDLS, CDR2 YYNGEE. CDR3 amino acids: CASSVAGRPTDTQYF. The CDR3 DNA sequence: TGTGCCAGCAGCGTAGCAGGGCGCCCCACAGATACGCAGTATTTT.

The chain joins TRBV20-1 to TRBJ1-2; the match to TRBD1 covers 8 bases. V dropped 5 bases and J dropped 8; count of bases not matched to a gene: 4. The CDR3 has 11 amino acids. The germline gives CDR1 DFQATT, CDR2 SNEGSKA (reference sequence). CDR3 DNA: TGCAGTGCTCAGGACAGGGAAGGCTACACCTTC. Residues: CSAQDREGYTF.

The V and J genes are TRBV6-1 and TRBJ2-1, with TRBD2 identical over 7 bases. Germline V lookup: CDR1 MNHNS, CDR2 SASEGT. The length of the CDR3 is 13 residues. J gave up 3 bases and V 6 bases, and 2 bases lay outside the gene matches. CDR3 protein: CASRLADYNEQFF. CDR3 nucleotides: TGTGCCAGCAGGCTAGCGGACTACAATGAGCAGTTCTTC.

This clone has only one observation. This rearrangement joins TRBV6-1 to TRBJ1-2; possibly TRBD1 for D (6 bases). This CDR3 has 15 residues. The germline CDR1 and CDR2 sequences are MNHNS and SASEGT. With 1 base removed from V and 3 bases from J, the gap between germline ends came to 12 bases. The CDR3 here is CASSEERWTDYGYTF. CDR3 nucleotides: TGTGCCAGCAGTGAAGAGAGGTGGACAGACTATGGCTACACCTTC.

The gene calls are TRBV30 and TRBJ1-5; TRBD1 matches 7 bases. The CDR3 loop spans 14 amino acids. The germline V gene has CDR1 GTSNPN and CDR2 SVGIG (reference sequence). The V segment lost 1 base and the J segment 5 bases; nucleotides outside the gene matches: 5. The CDR3, as DNA: TGTGCCTGGAGTGGTGGTCAGGGGGATCAGCCCCAGCATTTT. It encodes CAWSGGQGDQPQHF.

V gene TRBV6-5 combines with J gene TRBJ1-1; a possible D gene is TRBD1 (6 bases). CDR3 length equals 15 residues. CDR1 is MNHEY, CDR2 SVGAGI, per germline. V was trimmed by 2 bases and J by 0 bases, leaving 10 bases between them. In nucleotides, the CDR3 is TGTGCCAGCAGTTACGACCAGGGGATGAACACTGAAGCTTTCTTT. Protein sequence: CASSYDQGMNTEAFF.

The V and J genes are TRBV6-6 and TRBJ2-1; D is unresolved. This CDR3 contains 13 residues. V was shortened by 2 bases and J by 9 bases, with 11 bases between the two germline ends. CDR1 is MNHNY, CDR2 SVGAGI, per germline (reference sequence). CDR3 in amino acids: CASSYLQRGEQFF. CDR3 DNA: TGTGCCAGCAGTTACCTGCAGCGCGGTGAGCAGTTCTTC.

The CDR3 is CASSRDRGGNSNQPQHF. The CDR3 DNA reads TGTGCCAGCAGCCGGGACAGGGGCGGGAATAGCAATCAGCCCCAGCATTTT. The chain employs TRBV7-9 and TRBJ1-5; TRBD1 agrees at 10 bases. This CDR3 comprises 17 residues. Germline trimming cut 5 bases from V and 0 bases from J; bases unmatched to any gene: 7. Germline V gene data show CDR1 as SEHNR and CDR2 as FQNEAQ (reference sequence). The full variable domain, rest sourced from reference TRBV7-9 and TRBJ1-5, is DTGVSQNPRHKITKRGQNVTFRCDPISEHNRLYWYRQTLGQGPEFLTYFQNEAQLEKSRLLSDRFSAERPKGSFSTLEIQRTEQGDSAMYLCASSRDRGGNSNQPQHFGDGTRLSIL.

This chain joins TRBV2 and TRBJ2-4, with D unresolved. The CDR3 is 14 residues long. With 3 bases removed from V and 7 bases from J, the gap between germline ends came to 13 bases. CDR1 and CDR2 (germline): SNHLY, FYNNEI. The DNA for the CDR3 is TGTGCCAGCAGTGAGCCCGCTCGGGTGAACATTCAGTACTTC. This translates into CASSEPARVNIQYF.

This chain uses TRBV5-6 with TRBJ2-3, with 8 bases lining up with TRBD1. The J segment lost 5 bases and the V segment lost 2 bases, leaving 13 bases of the junction unmatched. The CDR3 loop spans 17 amino acids. Germline assignment: CDR1 SGHDT and CDR2 YYEEEE. The CDR3 protein is CASSFDQGARYRDTQYF. The CDR3 DNA sequence: TGTGCCAGCAGCTTTGATCAGGGGGCGCGATACAGAGATACGCAGTATTTT.

The rearrangement links TRBV7-9 to TRBJ2-2, with a possible D match to TRBD1 (5 bases). Germline CDR1 SEHNR, CDR2 FQNEAQ (reference sequence). The V end was cut by 3 bases, the J end by 1 base, with 6 bases between. The CDR3 contains 14 residues. CDR3 in amino acids: CASSFRENTGELFF. CDR3 coding DNA: TGTGCCAGCAGCTTCAGGGAGAACACCGGGGAGCTGTTTTTT.

This sequence joins TRBV2 and TRBJ1-1; 7 positions agree with TRBD1. CDR1 SNHLY and CDR2 FYNNEI come from the germline V gene. This CDR3 region has 14 residues. Trimming at V came to 6 bases and at J to 5 bases, leaving 9 bases not matched to a gene. The CDR3 bases are TGTGCCAGCAGAGACAGGGTGGGGGAAACTGAAGCTTTCTTT. Translating gives CASRDRVGETEAFF.

The chain couples TRBV15 to TRBJ1-6; 8 bases are a match to TRBD1. With 3 bases clipped from V and 7 bases from J, the junction kept 5 bases outside the gene matches. Germline V gene sequence: CDR1 LNHNV, CDR2 YYDKDF (reference sequence). The CDR3 sequence is 15 residues long. The CDR3 nucleotides are TGTGCCACCAGCAGGGCACAGGGGGGGAATTCACCCCTCCACTTT. Residues: CATSRAQGGNSPLHF.

This clone showed up just once. The genes are TRBV7-8 and TRBJ1-1; TRBD1 matches at 7 bases. Germline V gives CDR1 SGHVS, CDR2 FQNEAQ. The CDR3 runs to 17 residues. J lost 6 bases, V lost 2 bases, and 15 bases had no gene match. Written as DNA, the CDR3 is TGTGCCAGCAGCTTACCCAGATACCGACAGGGCTCCCCTGAAGCTTTCTTT. Its protein product is CASSLPRYRQGSPEAFF.

This sequence joins TRBV30 and TRBJ2-3, with 12 bases that match TRBD2. The CDR3 has 17 amino acids. Unmatched junction bases numbered 14, after V lost 5 bases and J lost 5 bases. The germline CDR1 and CDR2 sequences are GTSNPN and SVGIG (reference sequence). As DNA, the CDR3 is TGTGCCTGGGCGGCTGGGCTAGCGGGGGGGCCTCTAGATACGCAGTATTTT. Its translation is CAWAAGLAGGPLDTQYF.

The chain employs TRBV5-6 and TRBJ2-2, with 9 bases aligning to TRBD1. This CDR3 region has 15 residues. With V trimmed by 7 bases and J by 4 bases, 8 bases remained unmatched. Germline V gives CDR1 SGHDT, CDR2 YYEEEE. CDR3 sequence: CASRLQGASTGELFF. CDR3 sequence (DNA): TGTGCCAGCCGTTTACAGGGGGCCTCCACCGGGGAGCTGTTTTTT.

V is TRBV12-5 and J is TRBJ1-2, with a tentative D call TRBD1 (6 bases). Trimming removed 2 bases at V and 8 bases at J, with 12 bases between. Germline assignment: CDR1 LGHNT and CDR2 FRNRAP. This CDR3 spans 13 amino acids. CDR3 sequence reads: CASGLTGPRGYTF. CDR3 DNA: TGTGCTAGTGGTTTGACAGGGCCAAGGGGCTACACCTTC.

The gene calls are TRBV27 and TRBJ2-7; 9 nucleotides match TRBD2. Germline assignment: CDR1 MNHEY and CDR2 SMNVEV (reference sequence). V was clipped by 5 bases and J by 3 bases; unmatched bases: 5. The CDR3 totals 14 residues. CDR3 region: CASSHSGSSYEQYF. The CDR3 nucleotides read TGTGCCAGCAGTCATAGCGGGAGTAGCTACGAGCAGTACTTC.